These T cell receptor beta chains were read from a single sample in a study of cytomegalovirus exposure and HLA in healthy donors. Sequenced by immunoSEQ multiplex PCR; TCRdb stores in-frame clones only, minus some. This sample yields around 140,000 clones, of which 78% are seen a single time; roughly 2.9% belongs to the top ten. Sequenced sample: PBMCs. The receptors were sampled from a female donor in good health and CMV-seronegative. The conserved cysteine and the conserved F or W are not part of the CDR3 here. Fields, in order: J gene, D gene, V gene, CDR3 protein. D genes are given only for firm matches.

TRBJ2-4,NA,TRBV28,ASSPTGGGIQY
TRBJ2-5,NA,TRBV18,ASSPEIYQETQY
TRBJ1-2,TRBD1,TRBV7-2,AGDRDLSYGYT
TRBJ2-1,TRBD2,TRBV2,ASRLASSYNEQF
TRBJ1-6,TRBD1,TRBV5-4,ASSLRDRGYNSPLH
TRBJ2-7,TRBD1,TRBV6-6,ASSDRGGYEQY
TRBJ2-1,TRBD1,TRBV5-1,ASSRGQGAYNEQF
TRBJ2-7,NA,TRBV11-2,ASSLDRGIHEQY
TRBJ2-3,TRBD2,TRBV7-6,ASSLGGLAGYTDTQY
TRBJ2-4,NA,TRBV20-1,SANKNIQY
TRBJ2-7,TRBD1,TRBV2,ASSEIRGRLEQY
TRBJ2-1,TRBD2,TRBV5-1,ASSLETSGGYNEQF
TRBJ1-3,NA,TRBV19,ASSRTGSGNTIY
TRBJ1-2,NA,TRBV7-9,ASSPGFYGYT
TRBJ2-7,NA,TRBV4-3,ASSHGQDWEDEQY
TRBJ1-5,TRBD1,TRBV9,ASSARGDRVQPQH
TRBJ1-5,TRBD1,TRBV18,ASSPAGQGSQPQH
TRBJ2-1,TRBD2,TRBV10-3,ATGGTSGGQNNEQF
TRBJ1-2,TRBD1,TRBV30,AWNRGQGNVLSYGYT
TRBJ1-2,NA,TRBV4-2,ASSQEQPTNYGYT
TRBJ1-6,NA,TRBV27,ASKAGVFDNSPLH
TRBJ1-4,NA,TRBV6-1,ASITGMSEKLF
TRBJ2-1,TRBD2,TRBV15,ATSRESTSADYNEQF
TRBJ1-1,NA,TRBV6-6,ASSYSSMAGEAF